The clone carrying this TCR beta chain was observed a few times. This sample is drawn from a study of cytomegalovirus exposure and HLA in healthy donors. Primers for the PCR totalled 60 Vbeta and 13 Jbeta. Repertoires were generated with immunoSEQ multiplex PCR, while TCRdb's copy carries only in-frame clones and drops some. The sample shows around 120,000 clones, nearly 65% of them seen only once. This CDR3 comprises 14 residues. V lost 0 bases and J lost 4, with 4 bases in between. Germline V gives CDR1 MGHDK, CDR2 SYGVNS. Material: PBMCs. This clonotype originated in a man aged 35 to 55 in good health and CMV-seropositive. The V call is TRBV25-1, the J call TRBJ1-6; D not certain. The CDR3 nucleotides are TGTGCCAGCAGTGAATACACATATAATTCACCCCTCCACTTT. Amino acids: CASSEYTYNSPLHF.